These 15 T cell receptor beta chains were all obtained from the same sample, sequenced in a study of OX40 agonist ivuxolimab in advanced cancers. Data came from immunoSEQ multiplex PCR; TCRdb stores just in-frame clones and leaves some out. The sample shows about 80,000 clones, over 85% of them seen only once. Sequencing was performed on CD4+ or CD8+ T cells sorted from blood, taken in a trial of the OX40 agonist ivuxolimab. The receptors were gathered from an adult with an advanced solid tumor such as melanoma, head and neck, liver or kidney cancer.

The chain carries TRBV7-2 and TRBJ2-3, with D unresolved. The V gene lost 1 base and the J gene lost 0 bases, with 8 bases spanning the gap. CDR1 is SGHTA and CDR2 is FQGNSA in the germline V gene. The CDR3 runs to 15 residues. DNA for the CDR3: TGTGCCAGCAGCTTAGGGCCAGCAAGCACAGATACGCAGTATTTT. It translates to CASSLGPASTDTQYF.

The chain is built from TRBV6-4 and TRBJ2-3; D gene ambiguous. Germline CDR1 is MRHNA and CDR2 is SNTAGT. Deletions cut 2 bases from V and 5 bases from J, with 2 bases between. CDR3 length: 11 amino acids. This CDR3 is CASSDEDTQYF. The CDR3 DNA reads TGTGCCAGCAGTGACGAAGATACGCAGTATTTT.

The chain joins TRBV6-5 to TRBJ2-7, with D unresolved. V shed 6 bases and J shed 4 bases, with 10 bases lying between them. The germline V gene encodes CDR1 MNHEY and CDR2 SVGAGI. CDR3 length: 12 amino acids. The CDR3 DNA is TGTGCCAGCAGCACAAGGAGATACGAGCAGTACTTC. Its protein product is CASSTRRYEQYF.

This chain joins TRBV6-5 and TRBJ2-7; 9 bases map to TRBD1. The germline V gene encodes CDR1 MNHEY and CDR2 SVGAGI. The CDR3 contains 13 residues. V lost 6 bases and J lost 9; bases outside the gene matches: 9. In nucleotides, the CDR3 is TGTGCCAGCAGCATCCCGGGACAGGGCTGGCAGTACTTC. This codes for CASSIPGQGWQYF.

V is TRBV2 and J is TRBJ1-5, with a weak D call TRBD1 (6 bases). Germline CDR1 reads SNHLY; CDR2 reads FYNNEI. With 5 bases removed from V and 0 bases from J, the gap between germline ends came to 11 bases. The CDR3 runs to 15 residues. The CDR3: CASSLGQSSNQPQHF. The DNA of the CDR3 is TGTGCCAGCAGTCTGGGACAAAGTAGCAATCAGCCCCAGCATTTT. The full variable domain, completed using reference TRBV2 and TRBJ1-5, is EPEVTQTPSHQVTQMGQEVILRCVPISNHLYFYWYRQILGQKVEFLVSFYNNEISEKSEIFDDQFSVERPDGSNFTLKIRSTKLEDSAMYFCASSLGQSSNQPQHFGDGTRLSIL.

V gene TRBV18 combines with J gene TRBJ2-1, with 11 bases matching TRBD2. The germline gives CDR1 KGHSH, CDR2 LQKENI. This CDR3 is built from 17 residues. Losses at the gene ends were 0 bases for V and 9 bases for J; bases not matched to a gene: 10. The CDR3 protein is CASSPPGSGRAVGEQFF. CDR3 coding DNA: TGTGCCAGCTCACCACCGGGTAGCGGGAGGGCCGTGGGTGAGCAGTTCTTC. The full variable domain, completed using reference TRBV18 and TRBJ2-1, is NAGVMQNPRHLVRRRGQEARLRCSPMKGHSHVYWYRQLPEEGLKFMVYLQKENIIDESGMPKERFSAEFPKEGPSILRIQQVVRGDSAAYFCASSPPGSGRAVGEQFFGPGTRLTVL.

This clone was counted between two and nine times. The V gene is TRBV7-2, the J gene TRBJ1-2; TRBD1 might be the D (6 bases). This CDR3 is built from 12 residues. V was shortened by 4 bases and J by 4 bases, with 7 bases between the two germline ends. Per germline, CDR1 SGHTA and CDR2 FQGNSA. The CDR3 loop is CASSSTGYGYTF. The CDR3 DNA is TGTGCCAGCAGCTCGACAGGCTATGGCTACACCTTC.

The chain uses TRBV7-3 and TRBJ2-4; TRBD1 is a possible D gene (6 bases). The CDR3 totals 13 residues. Per germline, CDR1 SGHTA and CDR2 FQGTGA. Trimming stripped 1 base from V and 8 bases from J, with 9 bases between. CDR3 coding DNA: TGTGCCAGCAGCTTAAGGGGGCTAGACATTCAGTACTTC. It is translated as CASSLRGLDIQYF.

The chain uses TRBV30 and TRBJ2-1; 8 bases align to TRBD2. Per germline, CDR1 GTSNPN and CDR2 SVGIG (reference sequence). The trim removed 1 base at V and 2 bases at J, leaving 4 bases unmatched. The CDR3 length is 15 residues. DNA for the CDR3: TGTGCCTGGAGTGATCCAGCGGGAGCCTACAATGAGCAGTTCTTC. Amino acid sequence: CAWSDPAGAYNEQFF.

The chain uses TRBV15 and TRBJ2-7; TRBD2 aligns across 7 bases. The CDR3 is 14 residues long. The V gene end was trimmed by 8 bases and the J gene end by 4 bases; junction bases not matched to a gene: 11. Germline V gene data show CDR1 as LNHNV and CDR2 as YYDKDF (reference sequence). CDR3 loop: CATLRTGGGYEQYF. For the CDR3, the DNA is TGTGCCACCTTACGGACTGGGGGGGGATACGAGCAGTACTTC.

The rearrangement links TRBV11-2 to TRBJ2-7; a possible D gene is TRBD2 (6 bases). The V and J ends lost 3 bases and 5 bases respectively, with 14 bases between them. The CDR3 is made up of 14 amino acids. Germline V CDR1 and CDR2: SGHAT, FQNNGV. The CDR3 sequence is CASSFSGTSNEQYF. CDR3 DNA: TGTGCCAGCAGCTTTAGCGGTACGTCGAACGAGCAGTACTTC.

The chain combines TRBV5-1 with TRBJ2-1; no firm D call. CDR1 and CDR2 (germline): SGHRS, YFSETQ. The CDR3 runs 17 residues. V lost 0 bases to trimming and J lost 0 bases, with 13 bases between them. The CDR3 sequence: CASSLEMTPDSYNEQFF. CDR3 bases: TGCGCCAGCAGCTTGGAGATGACTCCGGACTCCTACAATGAGCAGTTCTTC.

This rearrangement joins TRBV19 to TRBJ1-4, with 7 bases matching TRBD1. The junction had 7 bases not matched to a gene; V was cut back by 6 bases and J by 6 bases. Germline V CDR1 and CDR2: LNHDA, SQIVND (reference sequence). This CDR3 has 14 amino acids. Here the CDR3 DNA reads TGTGCCAGTAGCACGGGACAGTGGCATGAAAAACTGTTTTTT. This gives the protein CASSTGQWHEKLFF.

The chain is built from TRBV30 and TRBJ2-1, with D uncertain. Trimming removed 0 bases at V and 9 bases at J, with 9 bases between. Germline V gives CDR1 GTSNPN, CDR2 SVGIG (reference sequence). There are 12 residues in the CDR3. For the CDR3, the DNA is TGTGCCTGGAGTGTATACGGGTCTGAGCAGTTCTTC. It translates to CAWSVYGSEQFF.

V and J are TRBV28 and TRBJ1-1; no clear D. V was shortened by 3 bases and J by 1 base, with 9 bases between the two germline ends. CDR3 length: 14 amino acids. Germline V lookup: CDR1 MDHEN, CDR2 SYDVKM. Here the CDR3 reads CASSFPGQNTEAFF. CDR3 coding DNA: TGTGCCAGCAGTTTCCCCGGGCAGAACACTGAAGCTTTCTTT.